The 15 T cell receptor beta chains reported below all come from one sample, sequenced in a study of T cell responses to AZD1222 COVID-19 vaccine. Data came from immunoSEQ multiplex PCR; TCRdb stores just in-frame clones and leaves some out. The table includes 170,000 or so clones, roughly 87% detected once. Sequencing was performed on peripheral blood, taken on day 0 of AZD1222 vaccination. The receptors come from an adult in good health.

This clone was recorded a few times. The chain is built from TRBV10-3 and TRBJ2-7, with 7 bases fitting TRBD2. Trimming took 8 bases from V and 2 from J; bases not matched to a gene: 9. The CDR3 has 14 residues. Germline V gene lookup returns CDR1 ENHRY and CDR2 SYGVKD. CDR3 sequence: CAIGRREPPYEQYF. The CDR3 nucleotides read TGTGCCATCGGTCGGCGGGAGCCCCCCTACGAGCAGTACTTC.

This rearrangement joins TRBV6-5 to TRBJ2-1; TRBD2 matches at 8 bases. J lost 9 bases, V lost 8 bases, and 12 bases had no gene match. Germline V CDR1 and CDR2: MNHEY, SVGAGI. This CDR3 region has 14 residues. CDR3 sequence (DNA): TGTGCCAGCGAGGTAACTAGCGGTCTTGGTGAGCAGTTCTTC. Translating gives CASEVTSGLGEQFF.

The chain links TRBV27 to TRBJ1-3; D may be TRBD1 (5 bases). Looked up from germline, CDR1 is MNHEY and CDR2 is SMNVEV (reference sequence). The CDR3 contains 16 residues. Trimming stripped 7 bases from V and 0 bases from J, with 16 bases between. Here the CDR3 DNA reads TGTGCCAGCACTACAGAGGGGAGTTCCTCTGGAAACACCATATATTTT. This encodes CASTTEGSSSGNTIYF.

The rearrangement uses TRBV19 and TRBJ2-7; 8 bases are a match to TRBD1. Losses at the gene ends were 6 bases for V and 6 bases for J; bases not matched to a gene: 13. The CDR3 length is 15 residues. CDR1 and CDR2 (germline): LNHDA, SQIVND (reference sequence). In DNA form, the CDR3 reads TGTGCCAGTAGGATGGACGGGACAGGAATTTTCGAGCAGTACTTC. It specifies CASRMDGTGIFEQYF.

V is TRBV11-2 and J is TRBJ1-1; perhaps TRBD1 as D (5 bases). Trimming removed 3 bases at V and 4 bases at J, with 6 bases between. The germline CDR1 and CDR2 sequences are SGHAT and FQNNGV. The length of the CDR3 is 12 residues. Here the CDR3 reads CASSFGGTEAFF. CDR3 nucleotides: TGTGCCAGCAGCTTCGGGGGCACTGAAGCTTTCTTT.

CDR3 loop: CASTPNVQETQYF. Here the CDR3 DNA reads TGTGCCAGCACCCCCAACGTCCAAGAGACCCAGTACTTC. The chain combines TRBV6-5 with TRBJ2-5; D uncertain. Germline CDR1 and CDR2: MNHEY and SVGAGI. CDR3 length: 13 amino acids. Trimming cost V 7 bases and J 1 base, with 10 bases left between them.

The V gene is TRBV19, the J gene TRBJ2-6, with 10 bases that match TRBD1. The ends lost 4 bases at V and 0 bases at J; junction bases unmatched: 6. The CDR3 has 18 residues. CDR1 is LNHDA and CDR2 is SQIVND in the germline V gene (reference sequence). The CDR3 bases are TGTGCCAGTAGTACCGACAGGGGGCTTTCCTCTGGGGCCAACGTCCTGACTTTC. This translates into CASSTDRGLSSGANVLTF.

The chain links TRBV5-1 to TRBJ1-5; a possible D gene is TRBD1 (5 bases). CDR3 length equals 14 residues. The germline V gene has CDR1 SGHRS and CDR2 YFSETQ. V lost 1 base to trimming and J lost 6 bases, with 11 bases between them. The CDR3 sequence: CASSLTSGTQPQHF. CDR3 in DNA: TGCGCCAGCAGCTTGACAAGCGGGACTCAGCCCCAGCATTTT.

V is TRBV4-2 and J is TRBJ2-7; D possibly corresponds to TRBD2 (5 bases). The CDR3 runs to 16 residues. V lost 0 bases to trimming and J lost 3 bases, with 15 bases between them. Germline values: CDR1 LGHNA, CDR2 YNFKEQ. DNA for the CDR3: TGTGCCAGCAGCCAAGAAGAGGGTGGGCCTTACTACGAGCAGTACTTC. As protein: CASSQEEGGPYYEQYF.

The chain recombines TRBV2 with TRBJ1-2; unclear D gene. This CDR3 has 13 residues. Germline CDR1 SNHLY, CDR2 FYNNEI. Trimming left V 4 bases short and J 4 bases short, with 10 bases between. The CDR3 here is CASSVTASYGYTF. In DNA form, the CDR3 reads TGTGCCAGCAGTGTAACGGCTAGCTATGGCTACACCTTC.

Comment on this clone: The junction does not match germline at one end; this may be a read error. The chain is built from TRBV10-1 and TRBJ1-4; D gene ambiguous. CDR3 length: 9 residues. The germline V gene encodes CDR1 WNHNN and CDR2 SYGVQD (reference sequence). The CDR3 coding sequence is TGCGCCAGCAGGGTAGACACTCTTTTT. Its translation is CASRVDTLF.

This clone appeared a single time. V gene TRBV18 combines with J gene TRBJ2-7; 11 bases agree with TRBD2. The CDR3 is made up of 14 amino acids. J was trimmed by 2 bases and V by 6 bases; bases with no gene match: 3. Germline V gene sequence: CDR1 KGHSH, CDR2 LQKENI. The CDR3 bases are TGTGCCAGCTCGGGGACTAGCGGTGCCTACGAGCAGTACTTC. Its translation: CASSGTSGAYEQYF.

This clone was seen only a few times. The chain couples TRBV5-1 to TRBJ2-5; D unclear. V was shortened by 0 bases and J by 7 bases, with 4 bases between the two germline ends. This CDR3 has 11 residues. The germline V gene has CDR1 SGHRS and CDR2 YFSETQ. Here the CDR3 DNA reads TGCGCCAGCAGCTTGGAACTGACCCAGTACTTC. As protein: CASSLELTQYF.

The rearrangement joins TRBV9 to TRBJ1-5; D call uncertain. Germline V CDR1 and CDR2: SGDLS, YYNGEE. This CDR3 has 13 amino acids. The ends were cut back, 2 bases at V and 4 bases at J, with 7 bases in the middle. The CDR3 loop reads CASSVDPNQPQHF. The CDR3 region has the DNA TGTGCCAGCAGCGTCGATCCAAATCAGCCCCAGCATTTT.

V usage is TRBV7-9 and J usage is TRBJ1-5, with a weak D call TRBD1 (5 bases). The V gene's germline CDR1 is SEHNR and CDR2 FQNEAQ (reference sequence). V shed 9 bases and J shed 5 bases, with 20 bases lying between them. CDR3 length equals 15 residues. The CDR3: CARLFSEGSDQPQHF. The CDR3 bases are TGTGCCAGGTTGTTCTCGGAGGGGTCGGATCAGCCCCAGCATTTT.